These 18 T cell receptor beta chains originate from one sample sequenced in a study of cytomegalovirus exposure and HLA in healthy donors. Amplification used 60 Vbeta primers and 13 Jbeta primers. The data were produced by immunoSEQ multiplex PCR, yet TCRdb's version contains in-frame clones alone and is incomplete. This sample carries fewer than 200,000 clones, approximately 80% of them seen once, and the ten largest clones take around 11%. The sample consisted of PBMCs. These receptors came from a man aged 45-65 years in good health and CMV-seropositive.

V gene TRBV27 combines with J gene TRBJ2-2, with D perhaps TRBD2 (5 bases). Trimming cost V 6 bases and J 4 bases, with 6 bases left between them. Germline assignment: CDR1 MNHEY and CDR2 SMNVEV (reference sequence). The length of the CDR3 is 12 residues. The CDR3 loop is CASSRGTGELFF. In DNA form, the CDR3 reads TGTGCCAGCAGCCGGGGCACCGGGGAGCTGTTTTTT.

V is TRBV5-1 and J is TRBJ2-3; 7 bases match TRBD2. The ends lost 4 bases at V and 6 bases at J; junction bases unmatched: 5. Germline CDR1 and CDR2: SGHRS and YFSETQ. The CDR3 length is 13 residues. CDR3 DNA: TGCGCCAGCAGCCTAGCGGCCATGGATACGCAGTATTTT. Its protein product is CASSLAAMDTQYF. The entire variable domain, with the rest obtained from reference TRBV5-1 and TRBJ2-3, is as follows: KAGVTQTPRYLIKTRGQQVTLSCSPISGHRSVSWYQQTPGQGLQFLFEYFSETQRNKGNFPGRFSGRQFSNSRSEMNVSTLELGDSALYLCASSLAAMDTQYFGPGTRLTVL.

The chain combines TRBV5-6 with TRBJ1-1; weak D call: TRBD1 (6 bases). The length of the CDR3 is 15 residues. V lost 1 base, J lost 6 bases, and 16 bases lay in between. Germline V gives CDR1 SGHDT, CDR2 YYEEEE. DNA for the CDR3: TGTGCCAGCAGCTTGTCGTTTATAGGGGGGGCTGAAGCTTTCTTT. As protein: CASSLSFIGGAEAFF.

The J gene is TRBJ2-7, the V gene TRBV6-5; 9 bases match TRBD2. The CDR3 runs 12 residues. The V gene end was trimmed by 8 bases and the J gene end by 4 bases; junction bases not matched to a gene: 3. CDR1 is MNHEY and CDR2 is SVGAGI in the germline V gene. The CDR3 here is CASGSGSYEQYF. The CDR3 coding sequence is TGTGCCAGCGGTAGCGGGAGTTACGAGCAGTACTTC.

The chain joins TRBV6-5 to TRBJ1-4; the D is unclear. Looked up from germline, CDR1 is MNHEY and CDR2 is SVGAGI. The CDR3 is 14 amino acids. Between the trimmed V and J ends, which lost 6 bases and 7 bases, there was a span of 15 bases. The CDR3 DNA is TGTGCCAGCAGGCGGGCAGTTGTAGGTGAAAAACTGTTTTTT. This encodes CASRRAVVGEKLFF.

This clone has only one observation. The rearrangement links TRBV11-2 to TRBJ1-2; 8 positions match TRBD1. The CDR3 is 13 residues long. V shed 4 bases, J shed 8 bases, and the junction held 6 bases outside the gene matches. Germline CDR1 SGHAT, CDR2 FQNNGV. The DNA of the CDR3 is TGTGCCAGCAGCTCCGGACAGGGTTTAGGCTACACCTTC. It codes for CASSSGQGLGYTF.

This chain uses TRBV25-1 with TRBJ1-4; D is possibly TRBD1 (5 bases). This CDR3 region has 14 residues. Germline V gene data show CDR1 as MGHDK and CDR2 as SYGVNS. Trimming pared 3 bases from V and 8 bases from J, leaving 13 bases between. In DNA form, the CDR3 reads TGTGCCAGCAGTGAGGGGCAGGGCCGGGAAAAACTGTTTTTT. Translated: CASSEGQGREKLFF.

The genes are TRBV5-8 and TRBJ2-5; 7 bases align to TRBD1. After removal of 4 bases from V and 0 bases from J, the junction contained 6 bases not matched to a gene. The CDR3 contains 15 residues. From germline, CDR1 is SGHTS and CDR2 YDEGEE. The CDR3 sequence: CASSGRQGDQETQYF. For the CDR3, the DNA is TGTGCCAGCAGCGGCCGACAGGGTGACCAAGAGACCCAGTACTTC.

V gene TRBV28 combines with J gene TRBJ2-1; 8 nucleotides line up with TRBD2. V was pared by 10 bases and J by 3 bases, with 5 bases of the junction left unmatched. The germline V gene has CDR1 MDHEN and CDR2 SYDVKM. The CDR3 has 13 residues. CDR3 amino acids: CATITSGYNEQFF. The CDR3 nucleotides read TGTGCCACCATTACTAGCGGCTACAATGAGCAGTTCTTC. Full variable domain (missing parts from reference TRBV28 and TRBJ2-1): DVKVTQSSRYLVKRTGEKVFLECVQDMDHENMFWYRQDPGLGLRLIYFSYDVKMKEKGDIPEGYSVSREKKERFSLILESASTNQTSMYLCATITSGYNEQFFGPGTRLTVL.

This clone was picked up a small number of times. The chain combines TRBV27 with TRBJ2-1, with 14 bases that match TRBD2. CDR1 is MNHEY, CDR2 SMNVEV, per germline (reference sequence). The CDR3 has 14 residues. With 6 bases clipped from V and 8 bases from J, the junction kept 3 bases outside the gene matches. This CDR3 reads CASRVGLAGDEQFF. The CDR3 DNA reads TGTGCCAGCAGAGTGGGACTAGCGGGAGATGAGCAGTTCTTC.

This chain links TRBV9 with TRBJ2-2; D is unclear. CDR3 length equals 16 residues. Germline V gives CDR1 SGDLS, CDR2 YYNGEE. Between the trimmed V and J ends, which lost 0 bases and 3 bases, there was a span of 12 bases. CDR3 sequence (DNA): TGTGCCAGCAGCGTAGACCCGCGGAGCTACACCGGGGAGCTGTTTTTT. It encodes CASSVDPRSYTGELFF.

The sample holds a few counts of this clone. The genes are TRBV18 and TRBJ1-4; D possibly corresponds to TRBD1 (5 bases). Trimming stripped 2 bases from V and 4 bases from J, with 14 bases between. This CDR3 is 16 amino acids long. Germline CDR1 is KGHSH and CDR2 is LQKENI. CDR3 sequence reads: CASSPSAGRGNEKLFF. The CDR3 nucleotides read TGTGCCAGCTCACCATCGGCAGGGAGGGGTAATGAAAAACTGTTTTTT.

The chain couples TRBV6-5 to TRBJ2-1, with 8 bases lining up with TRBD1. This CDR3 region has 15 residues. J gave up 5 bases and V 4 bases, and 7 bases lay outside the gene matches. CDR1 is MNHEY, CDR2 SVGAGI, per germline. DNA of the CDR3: TGTGCCAGCAGTTGGACGAGGGACAGGAACAATGAGCAGTTCTTC. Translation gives CASSWTRDRNNEQFF.

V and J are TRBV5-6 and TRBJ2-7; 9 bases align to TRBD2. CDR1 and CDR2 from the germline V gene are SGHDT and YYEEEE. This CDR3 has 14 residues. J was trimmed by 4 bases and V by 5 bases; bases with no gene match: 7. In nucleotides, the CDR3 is TGTGCCAGCAGTCAATGGACTAGCGCGTACGAGCAGTACTTC. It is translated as CASSQWTSAYEQYF.

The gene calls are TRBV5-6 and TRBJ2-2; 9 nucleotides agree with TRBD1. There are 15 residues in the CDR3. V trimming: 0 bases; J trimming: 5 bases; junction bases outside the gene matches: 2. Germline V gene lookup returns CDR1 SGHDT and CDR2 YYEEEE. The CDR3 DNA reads TGTGCCAGCAGCTTGGACAGGGGGCAGACCGGGGAGCTGTTTTTT. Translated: CASSLDRGQTGELFF.

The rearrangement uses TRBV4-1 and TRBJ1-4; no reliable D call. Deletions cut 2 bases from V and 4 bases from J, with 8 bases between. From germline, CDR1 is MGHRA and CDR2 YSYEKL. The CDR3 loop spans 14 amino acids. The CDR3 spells CASSQILDNEKLFF. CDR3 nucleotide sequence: TGCGCCAGCAGCCAAATTCTAGATAATGAAAAACTGTTTTTT.

The CDR3 nucleotides read TGCAGCGTTGAAGATTTCAGGTGGCAGGGGGCGAATGAGCAGTTCTTC. It specifies CSVEDFRWQGANEQFF. The chain recombines TRBV29-1 with TRBJ2-1, with 8 bases lining up with TRBD1. The V and J ends lost 0 bases and 7 bases, in that order; junction bases with no gene match: 11. The CDR3 is 16 residues long. Germline V gene lookup returns CDR1 SQVTM and CDR2 ANQGSEA.

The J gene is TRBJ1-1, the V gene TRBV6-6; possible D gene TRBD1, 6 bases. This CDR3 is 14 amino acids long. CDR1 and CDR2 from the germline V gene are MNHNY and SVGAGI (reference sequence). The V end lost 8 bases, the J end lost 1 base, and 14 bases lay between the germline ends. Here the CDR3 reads CASPRAGENTEAFF. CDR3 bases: TGTGCCAGCCCAAGGGCAGGGGAGAACACTGAAGCTTTCTTT.